Presented here are 31 T cell receptor beta chains from one specimen sequenced in a study of blood T cell repertoires in COVID-19. Using immunoSEQ multiplex PCR, the repertoire was profiled, and TCRdb retains in-frame clones only, with some absent. This table holds roughly 240,000 clones, just under 85% found once. Sequenced: peripheral blood. All receptors derive from a woman over 75 with acute or convalescent COVID-19.

The chain recombines TRBV6-5 with TRBJ1-1, with D possibly matching TRBD1 (6 bases). The CDR3 is made up of 15 amino acids. Germline CDR1 is MNHEY and CDR2 is SVGAGI. V lost 7 bases, J lost 4 bases, and 19 bases lay in between. The CDR3 sequence is CASISVYRVSTEAFF. CDR3 DNA sequence: TGTGCCAGCATCTCTGTTTACAGGGTAAGCACTGAAGCTTTCTTT.

The CDR3 DNA reads as TGTGCCAGTACCACTCGGGGGGGCGTTTACAATGAGCAGTTCTTC. Translated: CASTTRGGVYNEQFF. This sequence joins TRBV19 and TRBJ2-1; 8 positions match TRBD2. V lost 7 bases to trimming and J lost 4 bases; unmatched junction nucleotides: 9. Germline V lookup: CDR1 LNHDA, CDR2 SQIVND (reference sequence). The CDR3 loop spans 15 amino acids.

The chain joins TRBV27 to TRBJ2-7; the D gene is possibly TRBD1 (7 bases). CDR1 is MNHEY and CDR2 is SMNVEV in the germline V gene (reference sequence). V lost 7 bases and J 2 bases, leaving 18 bases between the germline ends. The CDR3 is 15 amino acids. CDR3 amino acids: CASITTGRFAYEQYF. The CDR3 nucleotides read TGTGCCAGCATCACGACAGGGAGGTTCGCCTACGAGCAGTACTTC.

The chain uses TRBV9 and TRBJ2-7; D is possibly TRBD1 (7 bases). V lost 0 bases and J 7 bases, leaving 20 bases between the germline ends. Germline loops: CDR1 SGDLS, CDR2 YYNGEE. The CDR3 runs 16 residues. CDR3 coding DNA: TGTGCCAGCAGCGTAGTCCCAGTGACAGGGAGGACGGAGCAGTACTTC. This codes for CASSVVPVTGRTEQYF.

The chain links TRBV11-2 to TRBJ2-7, with TRBD2 as a possible D gene (5 bases). CDR3 length: 15 amino acids. Germline loops: CDR1 SGHAT, CDR2 FQNNGV. V was shortened by 0 bases and J by 2 bases, with 11 bases between the two germline ends. The CDR3 spells CASSLDNYGTYEQYF. The CDR3 nucleotides are TGTGCCAGCAGCTTAGATAATTACGGGACCTACGAGCAGTACTTC.

The chain links TRBV20-1 to TRBJ1-2; no definite D call. V was clipped by 5 bases and J by 6 bases, with 10 bases between them. The CDR3 runs 11 residues. CDR1 and CDR2 (germline): DFQATT, SNEGSKA (reference sequence). CDR3 coding DNA: TGCAGTGCTCCGATGGGCCATGGCTACACCTTC. Its protein is CSAPMGHGYTF.

The rearrangement joins TRBV7-9 to TRBJ1-2; no firm D call. V dropped 5 bases and J dropped 5 bases, with 12 bases sitting between them. This CDR3 is built from 13 residues. Germline V gene data show CDR1 as SEHNR and CDR2 as FQNEAQ (reference sequence). CDR3 region: CASSDTFEYGYTF. In DNA, the CDR3 is TGTGCCAGCAGCGACACATTTGAGTATGGCTACACCTTC.

The chain recombines TRBV7-3 with TRBJ1-1, with 7 positions matching TRBD1. The CDR3 spans 14 residues. With 5 bases clipped from V and 1 base from J, the junction kept 4 bases outside the gene matches. CDR1 is SGHTA, CDR2 FQGTGA, per germline. The CDR3 DNA is TGTGCCAGCAGCGCGCAGGGGGGGAACACTGAAGCTTTCTTT. Its translation is CASSAQGGNTEAFF.

The chain couples TRBV24-1 to TRBJ2-1; D is possibly TRBD2 (6 bases). V was trimmed by 2 bases and J by 7 bases, leaving 14 bases between them. CDR3 length: 15 residues. Germline-derived CDR1 and CDR2 are KGHDR and SFDVKD. The CDR3 region is CATSDSWDSRNEQFF. The DNA of the CDR3 is TGTGCCACCAGTGATTCGTGGGACTCTAGGAATGAGCAGTTCTTC.

This chain connects TRBV5-6 to TRBJ2-1, with 10 positions matching TRBD2. V lost 2 bases and J lost 3; bases outside the gene matches: 2. CDR1 and CDR2 from the germline V gene are SGHDT and YYEEEE. CDR3 length: 15 residues. The DNA of the CDR3 is TGTGCCAGCAGCTTAGGACTAGCGGACTACAATGAGCAGTTCTTC. Its translation is CASSLGLADYNEQFF.

V usage is TRBV21-1 and J usage is TRBJ2-5; the table's D call, TRBD1, has no DNA check behind it. TRBV21-1 is deemed a pseudogene. The CDR3 is 15 amino acids. This chain's CDR3 is CASSKGTEYQETQYF. The CDR3 DNA sequence: TGTGCCAGCAGCAAAGGGACAGAGTACCAAGAGACCCAGTACTTC.

V and J are TRBV9 and TRBJ2-3, with 7 bases lining up with TRBD2. The ends lost 1 base at V and 6 bases at J; junction bases unmatched: 11. This CDR3 spans 16 amino acids. The V gene's germline CDR1 is SGDLS and CDR2 YYNGEE. DNA for the CDR3: TGTGCCAGCAGCGTATCAGAAAGCGGGACGTCCGATACGCAGTATTTT. It specifies CASSVSESGTSDTQYF. Combining the CDR3 with reference TRBV9 and TRBJ2-3 gives the whole variable domain DSGVTQTPKHLITATGQRVTLRCSPRSGDLSVYWYQQSLDQGLQFLIQYYNGEERAKGNILERFSAQQFPDLHSELNLSSLELGDSALYFCASSVSESGTSDTQYFGPGTRLTVL.

This chain links TRBV7-2 with TRBJ1-2, with 9 bases matching TRBD1. V lost 5 bases to trimming and J lost 3 bases; unmatched junction nucleotides: 7. Germline loops: CDR1 SGHTA, CDR2 FQGNSA. This CDR3 spans 15 amino acids. As DNA, the CDR3 is TGTGCCAGCAGCCCGCGGACAGGGGAGCACTATGGCTACACCTTC. Translating it yields CASSPRTGEHYGYTF.

This clone was picked up a small number of times. The rearrangement uses TRBV19 and TRBJ1-1; D might be TRBD1 (6 bases). CDR3 length: 14 amino acids. V dropped 6 bases and J dropped 0 bases, with 11 bases sitting between them. Germline V lookup: CDR1 LNHDA, CDR2 SQIVND (reference sequence). CDR3 coding DNA: TGTGCCAGTAGGCAGGGGAATCTGAACACTGAAGCTTTCTTT. Amino acid sequence: CASRQGNLNTEAFF.

This chain uses TRBV6-5 with TRBJ1-2; 8 positions agree with TRBD1. J was trimmed by 0 bases and V by 6 bases; bases with no gene match: 3. Germline V lookup: CDR1 MNHEY, CDR2 SVGAGI. This CDR3 contains 14 residues. The CDR3 nucleotides are TGTGCCAGCAGAACAGGGGGAGCTAACTATGGCTACACCTTC. Protein product: CASRTGGANYGYTF.

This clone was picked up a small number of times. This chain links TRBV11-3 with TRBJ2-7, with D perhaps TRBD1 (5 bases). This CDR3 has 13 residues. Per germline, CDR1 SGHNT and CDR2 YENEEA. Trimming took off 5 bases at V and 5 bases at J, with 13 bases between the two ends. CDR3 protein: CASSPGPDNEQYF. The DNA of the CDR3 is TGTGCCAGCAGCCCTGGGCCGGACAACGAGCAGTACTTC.

The chain links TRBV28 to TRBJ1-1, with TRBD1 identical over 8 bases. The CDR3 contains 16 residues. Germline CDR1 and CDR2: MDHEN and SYDVKM. Unmatched junction bases numbered 8, after V lost 3 bases and J lost 2 bases. As DNA, the CDR3 is TGTGCCAGCAGTTTTTTAGGACAGGGCGATAACACTGAAGCTTTCTTT. Its protein is CASSFLGQGDNTEAFF. The whole variable domain, remainder taken from reference TRBV28 and TRBJ1-1, is DVKVTQSSRYLVKRTGEKVFLECVQDMDHENMFWYRQDPGLGLRLIYFSYDVKMKEKGDIPEGYSVSREKKERFSLILESASTNQTSMYLCASSFLGQGDNTEAFFGQGTRLTVV.

The CDR3: CASSSTSGGAYEQYF. The CDR3 DNA follows: TGTGCCAGCAGCTCGACTAGCGGGGGGGCCTACGAGCAGTACTTC. This chain uses TRBV6-5 with TRBJ2-7; 14 bases are shared with TRBD2. With 6 bases clipped from V and 2 bases from J, the junction kept 3 bases outside the gene matches. Germline CDR1 and CDR2: MNHEY and SVGAGI. The CDR3 is 15 residues long.

Notes on this clone: Other DNA sequences from this sample encode an identical CDR3 as well. The rearrangement links TRBV10-3 to TRBJ1-6; D is perhaps TRBD1 (5 bases). V was trimmed by 8 bases and J by 9 bases, leaving 20 bases between them. This CDR3 comprises 15 residues. Germline V gene sequence: CDR1 ENHRY, CDR2 SYGVKD. CDR3 protein: CAIRGEGARGSPLHF. CDR3 coding DNA: TGTGCCATCCGGGGGGAAGGGGCGCGGGGTTCACCCCTCCACTTT.

The V call is TRBV23-1, the J call TRBJ2-7, with a tentative D call TRBD2 (6 bases). TRBV23-1 is noted as an ORF with a role that remains uncertain. This CDR3 is 14 amino acids long. Trimming removed 4 bases from V and 4 bases from J, with 14 bases in between. The DNA for the CDR3 is TGCGCCAGCAGTCTGCCGCGGGAAGGGTACGAGCAGTACTTC. Encoded protein: CASSLPREGYEQYF.

This clone is a singleton in its sample. The chain recombines TRBV20-1 with TRBJ2-5; D gene ambiguous. Trimming removed 3 bases from V and 0 bases from J, with 5 bases in between. The germline gives CDR1 DFQATT, CDR2 SNEGSKA (reference sequence). This CDR3 comprises 12 residues. The CDR3 region is CSASSDQETQYF. In DNA form, the CDR3 reads TGCAGTGCTAGTTCGGACCAAGAGACCCAGTACTTC.

V and J are TRBV5-1 and TRBJ1-1; the D is unclear. This CDR3 region has 15 residues. Germline-derived CDR1 and CDR2 are SGHRS and YFSETQ. With 2 bases removed from V and 5 bases from J, the gap between germline ends came to 16 bases. CDR3 DNA: TGCGCCAGCAGCTTCTCTGTGGGAACGGGGACTGAAGCTTTCTTT. The encoded protein is CASSFSVGTGTEAFF.

The V gene is TRBV29-1, the J gene TRBJ2-7; 7 nucleotides agree with TRBD2. With 0 bases clipped from V and 3 bases from J, the junction kept 5 bases outside the gene matches. The CDR3 is made up of 14 amino acids. Germline loops: CDR1 SQVTM, CDR2 ANQGSEA. The CDR3 region is CSVEEIGGGYEQYF. DNA of the CDR3: TGCAGCGTTGAAGAGATTGGGGGGGGCTACGAGCAGTACTTC.

The CDR3 here is CASSPDRAEFYGYTF. The CDR3 DNA reads TGCGCCAGCAGCCCAGACAGGGCTGAGTTCTATGGCTACACCTTC. The V and J genes are TRBV5-1 and TRBJ1-2; 7 positions agree with TRBD1. CDR1 is SGHRS and CDR2 is YFSETQ in the germline V gene. The CDR3 spans 15 residues. With 4 bases clipped from V and 4 bases from J, the junction kept 10 bases outside the gene matches. The complete variable domain, with remaining parts taken from reference TRBV5-1 and TRBJ1-2, reads KAGVTQTPRYLIKTRGQQVTLSCSPISGHRSVSWYQQTPGQGLQFLFEYFSETQRNKGNFPGRFSGRQFSNSRSEMNVSTLELGDSALYLCASSPDRAEFYGYTFGSGTRLTVV.

J is TRBJ1-5 and V is TRBV2; no clear D gene. Germline CDR1 reads SNHLY; CDR2 reads FYNNEI. This CDR3 is built from 14 residues. The germline V and J ends were trimmed by 6 bases and 2 bases, with 11 bases remaining between them. The CDR3 protein is CASRTQRGNQPQHF. CDR3 sequence (DNA): TGTGCCAGCAGAACTCAGAGGGGCAATCAGCCCCAGCATTTT.

The chain employs TRBV28 and TRBJ1-3; D is perhaps TRBD1 (5 bases). CDR3 length: 11 residues. Germline V gives CDR1 MDHEN, CDR2 SYDVKM. Trimming left V 6 bases short and J 8 bases short, with 8 bases between. CDR3 sequence (DNA): TGTGCCAGCAGGGGGCCGGACACCATATATTTT. It is translated as CASRGPDTIYF. Looking up the rest from reference TRBV28 and TRBJ1-3 gives the full variable domain: DVKVTQSSRYLVKRTGEKVFLECVQDMDHENMFWYRQDPGLGLRLIYFSYDVKMKEKGDIPEGYSVSREKKERFSLILESASTNQTSMYLCASRGPDTIYFGEGSWLTVV.

The CDR3 loop is CASRNRGFHNTGELFF. CDR3 bases: TGTGCCAGTAGGAATAGGGGTTTTCATAACACCGGGGAGCTGTTTTTT. V and J are TRBV19 and TRBJ2-2; weak D call: TRBD1 (5 bases). The V gene's germline CDR1 is LNHDA and CDR2 SQIVND (reference sequence). CDR3 size: 16 residues. V was clipped by 6 bases and J by 2 bases, with 16 bases between them.

The rearrangement joins TRBV28 to TRBJ2-7, with D possibly being TRBD1 (6 bases). With 4 bases removed from V and 3 bases from J, the gap between germline ends came to 13 bases. In germline, CDR1 is MDHEN, CDR2 SYDVKM. This CDR3 contains 14 residues. CDR3 residues: CASSSRDTIYEQYF. As DNA, the CDR3 is TGTGCCAGCAGTTCCCGGGACACCATCTACGAGCAGTACTTC.

The V gene is TRBV3-1 (or the pseudogene TRBV3-2), the J gene TRBJ1-3; D might be TRBD1 (5 bases). The CDR3 length is 16 residues. With 1 base removed from V and 4 bases from J, the gap between germline ends came to 14 bases. Germline V gives CDR1 LGHDT, CDR2 YNNKEL (reference sequence). CDR3 protein: CASSQAAEGFGNTIYF. The CDR3 DNA sequence: TGTGCCAGCAGCCAAGCGGCGGAGGGGTTCGGAAACACCATATATTTT.

The genes are TRBV3-1 (or the pseudogene TRBV3-2) and TRBJ2-1, with 12 positions matching TRBD2. This CDR3 spans 18 amino acids. V shed 4 bases and J 4 bases; nucleotides not matched to a gene: 11. In germline, CDR1 is LGHDT, CDR2 YNNKEL (reference sequence). The DNA of the CDR3 is TGTGCCAGCAGCCGATATCAGACTAGCGGGAGATCATACAATGAGCAGTTCTTC. This translates into CASSRYQTSGRSYNEQFF.

About this clone itself: Within the sample, other DNA sequences also encode this same CDR3. The V and J genes are TRBV5-1 and TRBJ1-4, with D hard to call. The CDR3 is made up of 14 amino acids. Germline V CDR1 and CDR2: SGHRS, YFSETQ. The germline V and J ends were trimmed by 0 bases and 0 bases, with 3 bases remaining between them. CDR3 DNA sequence: TGCGCCAGCAGCTTGGCGGCAACTAATGAAAAACTGTTTTTT. As protein: CASSLAATNEKLFF. The full variable domain, its missing parts supplied by reference TRBV5-1 and TRBJ1-4, is KAGVTQTPRYLIKTRGQQVTLSCSPISGHRSVSWYQQTPGQGLQFLFEYFSETQRNKGNFPGRFSGRQFSNSRSEMNVSTLELGDSALYLCASSLAATNEKLFFGSGTQLSVL.